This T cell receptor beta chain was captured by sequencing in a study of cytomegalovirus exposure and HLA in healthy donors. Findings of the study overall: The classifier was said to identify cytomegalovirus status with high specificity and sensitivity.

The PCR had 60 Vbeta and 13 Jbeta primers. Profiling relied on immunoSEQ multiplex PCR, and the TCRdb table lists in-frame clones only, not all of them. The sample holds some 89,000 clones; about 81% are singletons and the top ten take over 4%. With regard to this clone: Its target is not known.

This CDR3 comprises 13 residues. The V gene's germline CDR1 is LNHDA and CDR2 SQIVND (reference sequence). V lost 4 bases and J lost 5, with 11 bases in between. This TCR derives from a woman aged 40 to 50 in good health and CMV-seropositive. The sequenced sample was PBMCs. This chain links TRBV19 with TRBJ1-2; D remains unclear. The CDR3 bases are TGTGCCAGTAGTAGTGGCCTCTGGTATGGCTACACCTTC. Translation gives CASSSGLWYGYTF.